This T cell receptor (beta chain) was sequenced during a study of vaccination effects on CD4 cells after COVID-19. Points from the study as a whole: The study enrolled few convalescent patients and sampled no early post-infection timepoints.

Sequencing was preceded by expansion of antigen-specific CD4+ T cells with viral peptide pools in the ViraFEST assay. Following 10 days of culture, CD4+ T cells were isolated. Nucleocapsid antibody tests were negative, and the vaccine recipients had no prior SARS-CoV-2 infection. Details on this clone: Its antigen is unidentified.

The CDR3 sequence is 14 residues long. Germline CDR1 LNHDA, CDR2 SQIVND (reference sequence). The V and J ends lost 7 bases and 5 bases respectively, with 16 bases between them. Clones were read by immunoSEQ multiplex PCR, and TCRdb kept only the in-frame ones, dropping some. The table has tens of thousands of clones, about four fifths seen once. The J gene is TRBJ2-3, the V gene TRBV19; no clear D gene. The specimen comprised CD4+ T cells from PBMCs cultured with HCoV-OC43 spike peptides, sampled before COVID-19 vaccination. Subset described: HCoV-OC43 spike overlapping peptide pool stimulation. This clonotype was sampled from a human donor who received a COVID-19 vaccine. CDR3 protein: CASTSPQEEDTQYF. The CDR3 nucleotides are TGTGCCAGTACCTCCCCGCAAGAGGAAGATACGCAGTATTTT.